The 21 T cell receptor beta chains below all came from one sample that was sequenced in a study of blood T cell repertoires in COVID-19. The method was immunoSEQ multiplex PCR; TCRdb's version includes in-frame clones alone and lacks a portion of them. The table includes about 300,000 clones, 86% detected once. Sequences were obtained from PBMCs or T cells enriched from blood (not recorded which). The receptor source for this set is a man under 40 who had recovered from COVID-19.

The count of this clone is one. The V and J genes are TRBV2 and TRBJ2-2; weak D call: TRBD2 (6 bases). This CDR3 has 13 amino acids. V lost 7 bases and J lost 8, with 14 bases in between. The germline V gene has CDR1 SNHLY and CDR2 FYNNEI. The CDR3 protein is CASTEGREGELFF. CDR3 DNA sequence: TGTGCCAGCACGGAGGGGCGGGAAGGGGAGCTGTTTTTT.

This chain links TRBV7-9 with TRBJ1-2, with TRBD1 identical over 8 bases. The CDR3 sequence is 15 residues long. The germline CDR1 and CDR2 sequences are SEHNR and FQNEAQ (reference sequence). V lost 6 bases, J lost 8 bases, and 14 bases stayed unmatched. The CDR3 protein is CASRRGQESLWGYTF. The CDR3 nucleotides read TGTGCCAGCAGGAGGGGACAGGAGAGCTTGTGGGGCTACACCTTC.

The chain links TRBV3-1 (or the pseudogene TRBV3-2) to TRBJ1-1; possible D gene TRBD1, 5 bases. The germline V gene has CDR1 LGHDT and CDR2 YNNKEL (reference sequence). CDR3 size: 14 residues. V was trimmed by 3 bases and J by 7 bases, leaving 15 bases between them. CDR3 region: CASSQGLLGVEAFF. In DNA, the CDR3 is TGTGCCAGCAGCCAGGGACTGCTGGGGGTTGAAGCTTTCTTT.

This clone was observed a handful of times. The rearrangement links TRBV7-9 to TRBJ2-6; TRBD1 is a possible D gene (6 bases). There are 16 residues in the CDR3. Germline CDR1 reads SEHNR; CDR2 reads FQNEAQ (reference sequence). The germline V and J ends were trimmed by 5 bases and 0 bases, with 11 bases remaining between them. The CDR3 loop is CASSAGQYSGANVLTF. DNA for the CDR3: TGTGCCAGCAGCGCCGGACAGTACTCTGGGGCCAACGTCCTGACTTTC.

The chain uses TRBV5-6 and TRBJ1-2; the D gene is possibly TRBD1 (5 bases). V lost 0 bases, J lost 7 bases, and 19 bases lay in between. The CDR3 is 16 residues long. The germline V gene has CDR1 SGHDT and CDR2 YYEEEE. This chain's CDR3 is CASSLEGIGGWSGYTF. CDR3 bases: TGTGCCAGCAGCTTGGAGGGGATCGGGGGATGGAGTGGCTACACCTTC.

The chain combines TRBV30 with TRBJ1-2, with 7 nucleotides matching TRBD1. The CDR3 is 13 residues long. V lost 4 bases to trimming and J lost 6 bases; unmatched junction nucleotides: 8. CDR1 is GTSNPN and CDR2 is SVGIG in the germline V gene (reference sequence). The CDR3 loop reads CAWIQGIRNGYTF. CDR3 nucleotide sequence: TGTGCCTGGATACAGGGGATCCGGAATGGCTACACCTTC.

V usage is TRBV4-2 and J usage is TRBJ2-3, with 10 positions matching TRBD2. After removal of 3 bases from V and 12 bases from J, the junction contained 9 bases not matched to a gene. The germline CDR1 and CDR2 sequences are LGHNA and YNFKEQ. The CDR3 contains 14 residues. CDR3 loop: CASSQKSGGASQYF. The CDR3 DNA is TGTGCCAGCAGCCAGAAGAGCGGGGGGGCCTCTCAGTATTTT.

The gene calls are TRBV5-4 and TRBJ1-4, with D possibly matching TRBD1 (5 bases). The CDR3 contains 14 residues. The V gene lost 1 base and the J gene lost 8 bases, with 12 bases spanning the gap. Germline V CDR1 and CDR2: SGHNT, YYREEE (reference sequence). The CDR3 loop reads CASSLLGAEEKLFF. The DNA of the CDR3 is TGTGCCAGCAGCTTGCTAGGGGCTGAAGAAAAACTGTTTTTT.

The CDR3: CASSLIHDRNTEAFF. For the CDR3, the DNA is TGTGCCAGCAGCCTTATTCATGACAGGAACACTGAAGCTTTCTTT. The chain has TRBV3-1 (or the pseudogene TRBV3-2) and TRBJ1-1; D may be TRBD1 (5 bases). The CDR3 runs 15 residues. Trimming pared 4 bases from V and 1 base from J, leaving 13 bases between. Germline V gene sequence: CDR1 LGHDT, CDR2 YNNKEL (reference sequence).

The rearrangement uses TRBV2 and TRBJ1-2; 9 nucleotides match TRBD1. Germline assignment: CDR1 SNHLY and CDR2 FYNNEI. CDR3 length: 15 amino acids. The trim removed 5 bases at V and 4 bases at J, leaving 8 bases unmatched. The CDR3 is CASSRISQGAYGYTF. CDR3 sequence (DNA): TGTGCCAGCAGTCGAATTTCACAGGGGGCCTATGGCTACACCTTC.

This chain links TRBV19 with TRBJ1-2, with 8 bases identical to TRBD1. Germline CDR1 and CDR2: LNHDA and SQIVND (reference sequence). The CDR3 is made up of 16 amino acids. The V and J ends lost 6 bases and 4 bases, in that order; junction bases with no gene match: 13. CDR3 residues: CASSPAGTGAGYGYTF. The CDR3 DNA follows: TGTGCCAGTAGCCCCGCCGGGACAGGAGCGGGCTATGGCTACACCTTC.

The genes are TRBV10-2 and TRBJ2-5; 10 nucleotides align to TRBD1. Germline CDR1 is WSHSY and CDR2 is SAAADI. With V trimmed by 10 bases and J by 2 bases, 10 bases remained unmatched. This CDR3 is 15 amino acids long. CDR3 sequence: CATLGTGVRQETQYF. DNA for the CDR3: TGCGCCACGCTCGGGACAGGGGTTCGGCAAGAGACCCAGTACTTC.

This chain uses TRBV13 with TRBJ2-1, with 9 bases that match TRBD2. CDR1 is PRHDT and CDR2 is FYEKMQ in the germline V gene (reference sequence). CDR3 length equals 17 residues. The V segment lost 4 bases and the J segment 0 bases; nucleotides outside the gene matches: 7. The CDR3 DNA sequence: TGTGCCAGCAGCTCCCCTAGCGGGGCCAGCTCCTACAATGAGCAGTTCTTC. Its protein product is CASSSPSGASSYNEQFF.

In its sample, this clone was seen a few times. The chain employs TRBV5-1 and TRBJ2-7; TRBD1 matches at 10 bases. Unmatched junction bases numbered 5, after V lost 4 bases and J lost 4 bases. The CDR3 totals 14 residues. Germline V lookup: CDR1 SGHRS, CDR2 YFSETQ. DNA for the CDR3: TGCGCCAGCAGCCGACAGGGGGCAGGTTACGAGCAGTACTTC. It yields the protein CASSRQGAGYEQYF.

This chain links TRBV5-4 with TRBJ2-7; D might be TRBD2 (5 bases). Germline loops: CDR1 SGHNT, CDR2 YYREEE (reference sequence). The CDR3 is 14 residues long. V lost 4 bases and J lost 6, with 17 bases in between. In DNA, the CDR3 is TGTGCCAGCAGCCAAGACTATCTCGGGCGCGAGCAGTACTTC. Encoded protein: CASSQDYLGREQYF.

The chain combines TRBV6-5 with TRBJ2-2; D might be TRBD1 (6 bases). V was cut by 9 bases and J by 0 bases, with 14 bases left in between. Germline V CDR1 and CDR2: MNHEY, SVGAGI. The CDR3 is 15 residues long. The CDR3 coding sequence is TGTGCCAGTCCCCGCCCAGGGGCGAACACCGGGGAGCTGTTTTTT. This translates into CASPRPGANTGELFF.

V is TRBV3-1 (or the pseudogene TRBV3-2) and J is TRBJ2-1; tentatively, D is TRBD1 (7 bases). The CDR3 covers 14 residues. The germline CDR1 and CDR2 sequences are LGHDT and YNNKEL (reference sequence). V was trimmed by 5 bases and J by 11 bases, leaving 19 bases between them. CDR3 amino acids: CASSSPGGPRKQFF. The DNA of the CDR3 is TGTGCCAGCAGCTCCCCAGGGGGGCCGAGGAAGCAGTTCTTC.

The genes are TRBV27 and TRBJ2-7, with a possible D match to TRBD1 (6 bases). Germline-derived CDR1 and CDR2 are MNHEY and SMNVEV (reference sequence). The CDR3 loop spans 15 amino acids. Trimming took off 5 bases at V and 3 bases at J, with 17 bases between the two ends. Written as DNA, the CDR3 is TGTGCCAGCAGTCCACTACAGGGATCCGTCTACGAGCAGTACTTC. It encodes CASSPLQGSVYEQYF.

V usage is TRBV3-1 (or the pseudogene TRBV3-2) and J usage is TRBJ2-1; the D gene is possibly TRBD2 (5 bases). Germline-derived CDR1 and CDR2 are LGHDT and YNNKEL (reference sequence). Trimming took 0 bases from V and 10 from J, leaving 10 bases between them. The CDR3 runs 13 residues. This CDR3 reads CASSQDSGNEQFF. The CDR3 DNA sequence: TGTGCCAGCAGCCAAGATTCGGGGAACGAGCAGTTCTTC.

The chain combines TRBV28 with TRBJ2-5, with 11 bases fitting TRBD2. Germline loops: CDR1 MDHEN, CDR2 SYDVKM. V lost 6 bases and J lost 7; bases outside the gene matches: 13. This CDR3 contains 16 residues. CDR3 loop: CASRAFSGRAPGTQYF. CDR3 DNA sequence: TGTGCCAGCAGGGCTTTTAGCGGGAGGGCCCCGGGGACCCAGTACTTC.

CDR3 nucleotides: TGTGCCAGCAGCTTGGCGCTAGCGGGGGGGGCATCCTACGAGCAGTACTTC. It yields the protein CASSLALAGGASYEQYF. The chain has TRBV5-6 and TRBJ2-7; 12 bases agree with TRBD2. Per the germline V gene, CDR1 is SGHDT and CDR2 is YYEEEE. With 0 bases clipped from V and 1 base from J, the junction kept 5 bases outside the gene matches. The CDR3 covers 17 residues.